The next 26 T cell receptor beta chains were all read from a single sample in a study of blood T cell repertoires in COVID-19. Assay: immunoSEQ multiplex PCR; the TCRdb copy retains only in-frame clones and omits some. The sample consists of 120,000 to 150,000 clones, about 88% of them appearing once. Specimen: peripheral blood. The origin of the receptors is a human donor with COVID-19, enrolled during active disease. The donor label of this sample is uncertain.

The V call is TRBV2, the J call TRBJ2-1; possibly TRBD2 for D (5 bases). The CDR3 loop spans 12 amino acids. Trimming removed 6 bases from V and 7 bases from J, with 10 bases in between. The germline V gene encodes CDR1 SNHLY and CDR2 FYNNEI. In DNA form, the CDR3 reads TGTGCCAGCAGACTAGATGGGAATGAGCAGTTCTTC. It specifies CASRLDGNEQFF.

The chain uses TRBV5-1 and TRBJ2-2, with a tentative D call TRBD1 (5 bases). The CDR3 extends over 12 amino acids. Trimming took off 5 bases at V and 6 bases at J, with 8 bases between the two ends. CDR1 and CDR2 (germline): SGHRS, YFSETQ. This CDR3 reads CASREGAGELFF. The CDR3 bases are TGCGCCAGCAGAGAAGGGGCCGGGGAGCTGTTTTTT.

The CDR3 DNA is TGTGCCAGCAGCTTGGGCGGGGGGAGCACAGATACGCAGTATTTT. It encodes CASSLGGGSTDTQYF. This chain uses TRBV5-4 with TRBJ2-3; TRBD2 matches 8 bases. V shed 0 bases and J 0 bases; nucleotides not matched to a gene: 0. The CDR3 is made up of 15 amino acids. Germline V CDR1 and CDR2: SGHNT, YYREEE (reference sequence).

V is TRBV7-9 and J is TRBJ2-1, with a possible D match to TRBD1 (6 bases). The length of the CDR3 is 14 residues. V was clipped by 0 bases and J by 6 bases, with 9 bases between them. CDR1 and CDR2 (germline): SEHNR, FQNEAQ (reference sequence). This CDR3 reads CASSLAPQGNEQFF. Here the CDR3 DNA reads TGTGCCAGCAGCTTAGCCCCACAGGGCAATGAGCAGTTCTTC.

The CDR3 sequence: CASSPDRGTQYF. The CDR3 DNA reads as TGTGCCAGCAGTCCCGACAGGGGGACCCAGTACTTC. The chain combines TRBV12-3 or TRBV12-4 with TRBJ2-5, with 8 bases that match TRBD1. The CDR3 covers 12 residues. V lost 5 bases and J lost 7; bases outside the gene matches: 3.

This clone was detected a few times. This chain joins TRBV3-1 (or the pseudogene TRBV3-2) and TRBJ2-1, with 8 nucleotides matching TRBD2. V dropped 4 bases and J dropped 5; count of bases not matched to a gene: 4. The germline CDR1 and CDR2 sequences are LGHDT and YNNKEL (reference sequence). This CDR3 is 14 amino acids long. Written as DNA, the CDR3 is TGTGCCAGCAGCCCGGGACTAGTGAACAATGAGCAGTTCTTC. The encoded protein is CASSPGLVNNEQFF.

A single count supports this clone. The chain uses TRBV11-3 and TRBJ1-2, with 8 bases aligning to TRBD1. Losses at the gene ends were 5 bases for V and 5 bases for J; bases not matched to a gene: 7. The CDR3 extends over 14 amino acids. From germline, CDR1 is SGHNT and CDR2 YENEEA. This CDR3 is CASSAGTGGYGYTF. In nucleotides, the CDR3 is TGTGCCAGCAGCGCCGGGACAGGCGGTTATGGCTACACCTTC.

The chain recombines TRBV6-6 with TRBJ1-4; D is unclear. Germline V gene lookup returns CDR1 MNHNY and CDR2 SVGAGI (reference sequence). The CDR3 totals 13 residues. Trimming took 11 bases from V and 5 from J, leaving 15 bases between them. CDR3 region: CASTRWENEKLFF. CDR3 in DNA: TGTGCCTCGACCAGGTGGGAGAATGAAAAACTGTTTTTT.

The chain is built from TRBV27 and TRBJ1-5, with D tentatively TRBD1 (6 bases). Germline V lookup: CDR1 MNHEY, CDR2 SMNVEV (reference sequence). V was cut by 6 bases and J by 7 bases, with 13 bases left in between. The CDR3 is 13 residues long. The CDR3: CASSRGGKQPQHF. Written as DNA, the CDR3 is TGTGCCAGCAGCAGGGGAGGGAAGCAGCCCCAGCATTTT.

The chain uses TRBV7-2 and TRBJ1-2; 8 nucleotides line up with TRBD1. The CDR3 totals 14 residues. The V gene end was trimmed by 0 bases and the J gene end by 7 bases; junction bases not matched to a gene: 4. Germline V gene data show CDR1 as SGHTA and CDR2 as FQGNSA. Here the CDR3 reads CASSLARTGSGYTF. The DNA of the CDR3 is TGTGCCAGCAGCTTAGCGAGGACAGGGAGTGGCTACACCTTC.

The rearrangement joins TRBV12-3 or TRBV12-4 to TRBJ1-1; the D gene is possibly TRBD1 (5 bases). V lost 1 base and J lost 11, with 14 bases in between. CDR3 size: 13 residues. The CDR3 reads CASSLGVGGAAFF. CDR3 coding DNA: TGTGCCAGCAGTTTAGGGGTGGGGGGTGCGGCTTTCTTT.

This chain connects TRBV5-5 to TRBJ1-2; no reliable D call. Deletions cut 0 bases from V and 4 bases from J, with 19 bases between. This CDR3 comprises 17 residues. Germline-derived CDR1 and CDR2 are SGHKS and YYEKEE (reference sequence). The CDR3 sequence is CASSLGARFLGAYGYTF. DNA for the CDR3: TGTGCCAGCAGCTTGGGGGCCCGCTTTTTAGGCGCCTATGGCTACACCTTC.

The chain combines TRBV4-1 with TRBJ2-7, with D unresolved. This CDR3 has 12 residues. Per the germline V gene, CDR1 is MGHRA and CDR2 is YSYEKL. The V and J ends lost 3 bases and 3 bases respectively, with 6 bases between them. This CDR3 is CASSQESYEQYF. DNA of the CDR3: TGCGCCAGCAGCCAGGAGAGCTACGAGCAGTACTTC.

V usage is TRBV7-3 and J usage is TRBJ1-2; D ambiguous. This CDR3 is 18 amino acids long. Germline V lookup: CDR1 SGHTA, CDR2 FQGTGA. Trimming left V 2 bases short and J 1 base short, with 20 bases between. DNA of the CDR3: TGTGCCAGCAGCTTATTACCCCGAGAGAGGGCGGGTAACTATGGCTACACCTTC. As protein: CASSLLPRERAGNYGYTF.

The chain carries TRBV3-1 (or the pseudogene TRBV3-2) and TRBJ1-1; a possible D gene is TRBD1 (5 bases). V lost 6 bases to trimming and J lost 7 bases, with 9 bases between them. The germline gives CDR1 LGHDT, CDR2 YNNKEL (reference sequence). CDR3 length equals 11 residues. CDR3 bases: TGTGCCAGCAGTAGTCAGGGTGAAGCTTTCTTT. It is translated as CASSSQGEAFF.

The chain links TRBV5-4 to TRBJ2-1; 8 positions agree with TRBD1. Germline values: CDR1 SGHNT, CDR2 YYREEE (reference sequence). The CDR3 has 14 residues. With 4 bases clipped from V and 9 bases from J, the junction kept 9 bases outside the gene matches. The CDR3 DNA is TGTGCCAGCAGCCAGGGGGCCCGCGGGTCTGAGCAGTTCTTC. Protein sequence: CASSQGARGSEQFF.

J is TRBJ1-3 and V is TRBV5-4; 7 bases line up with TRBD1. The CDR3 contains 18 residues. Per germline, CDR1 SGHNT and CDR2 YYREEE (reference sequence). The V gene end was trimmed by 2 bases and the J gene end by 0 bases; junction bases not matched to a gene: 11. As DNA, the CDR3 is TGTGCCAGCAGCTTAAAGAAATGGGGACAGAGCTCTGGAAACACCATATATTTT. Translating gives CASSLKKWGQSSGNTIYF.

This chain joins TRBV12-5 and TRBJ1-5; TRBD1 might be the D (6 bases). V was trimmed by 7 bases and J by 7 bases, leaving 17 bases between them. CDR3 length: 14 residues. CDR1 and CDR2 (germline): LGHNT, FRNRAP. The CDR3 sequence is CASDSYEGGQPQHF. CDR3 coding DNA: TGTGCTAGTGATTCCTACGAAGGGGGACAGCCCCAGCATTTT.

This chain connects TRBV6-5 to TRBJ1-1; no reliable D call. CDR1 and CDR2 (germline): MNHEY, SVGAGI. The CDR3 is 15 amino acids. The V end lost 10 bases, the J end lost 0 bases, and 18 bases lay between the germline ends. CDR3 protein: CATQRGGRMNTEAFF. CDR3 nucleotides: TGTGCCACCCAACGGGGAGGACGGATGAACACTGAAGCTTTCTTT.

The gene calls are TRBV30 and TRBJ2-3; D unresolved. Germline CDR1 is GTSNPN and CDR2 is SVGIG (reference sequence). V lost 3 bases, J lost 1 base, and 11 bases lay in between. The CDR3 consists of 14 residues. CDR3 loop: CAWSLNSGTDTQYF. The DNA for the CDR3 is TGTGCCTGGAGCCTGAATTCAGGCACAGATACGCAGTATTTT.

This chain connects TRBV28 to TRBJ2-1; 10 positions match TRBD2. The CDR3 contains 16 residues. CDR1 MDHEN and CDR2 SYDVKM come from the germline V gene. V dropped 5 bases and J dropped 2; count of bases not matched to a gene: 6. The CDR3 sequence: CASSSGTSAAYNEQFF. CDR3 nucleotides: TGTGCCAGCAGTAGCGGGACTAGCGCGGCCTACAATGAGCAGTTCTTC.

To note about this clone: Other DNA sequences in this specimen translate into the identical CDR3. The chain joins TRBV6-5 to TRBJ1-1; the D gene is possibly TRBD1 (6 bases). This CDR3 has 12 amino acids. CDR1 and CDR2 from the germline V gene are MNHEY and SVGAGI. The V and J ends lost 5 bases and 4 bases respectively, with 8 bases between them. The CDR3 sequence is CASSRGGTEAFF. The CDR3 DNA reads TGTGCCAGCAGTCGAGGGGGCACTGAAGCTTTCTTT.

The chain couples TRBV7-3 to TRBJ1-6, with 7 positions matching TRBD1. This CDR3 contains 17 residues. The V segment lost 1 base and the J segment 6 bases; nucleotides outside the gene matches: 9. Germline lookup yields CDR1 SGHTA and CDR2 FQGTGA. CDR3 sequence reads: CASSLMRVTGTNSPLHF. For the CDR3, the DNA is TGTGCCAGCAGCTTAATGCGTGTGACAGGGACTAATTCACCCCTCCACTTT.

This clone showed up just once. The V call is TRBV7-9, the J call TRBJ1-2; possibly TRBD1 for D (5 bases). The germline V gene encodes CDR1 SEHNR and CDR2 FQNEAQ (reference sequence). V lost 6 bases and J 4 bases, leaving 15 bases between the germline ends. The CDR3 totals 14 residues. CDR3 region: CASRMDAGGYGYTF. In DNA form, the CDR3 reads TGTGCCAGCAGAATGGACGCCGGGGGCTATGGCTACACCTTC.

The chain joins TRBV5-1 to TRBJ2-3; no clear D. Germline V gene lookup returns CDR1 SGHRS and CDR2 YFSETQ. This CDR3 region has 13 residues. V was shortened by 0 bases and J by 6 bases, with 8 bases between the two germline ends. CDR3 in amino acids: CASSLGGWDTQYF. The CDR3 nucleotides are TGCGCCAGCAGCTTGGGCGGATGGGATACGCAGTATTTT.

The CDR3 DNA follows: TGTGCCAGCAGTTACGGTATAGGGGGGAACACTGAAGCTTTCTTT. It yields the protein CASSYGIGGNTEAFF. This sequence joins TRBV6-5 and TRBJ1-1, with D perhaps matching TRBD1 (6 bases). Germline values: CDR1 MNHEY, CDR2 SVGAGI. The V and J ends lost 2 bases and 1 base respectively, with 11 bases between them. The CDR3 has 15 amino acids.